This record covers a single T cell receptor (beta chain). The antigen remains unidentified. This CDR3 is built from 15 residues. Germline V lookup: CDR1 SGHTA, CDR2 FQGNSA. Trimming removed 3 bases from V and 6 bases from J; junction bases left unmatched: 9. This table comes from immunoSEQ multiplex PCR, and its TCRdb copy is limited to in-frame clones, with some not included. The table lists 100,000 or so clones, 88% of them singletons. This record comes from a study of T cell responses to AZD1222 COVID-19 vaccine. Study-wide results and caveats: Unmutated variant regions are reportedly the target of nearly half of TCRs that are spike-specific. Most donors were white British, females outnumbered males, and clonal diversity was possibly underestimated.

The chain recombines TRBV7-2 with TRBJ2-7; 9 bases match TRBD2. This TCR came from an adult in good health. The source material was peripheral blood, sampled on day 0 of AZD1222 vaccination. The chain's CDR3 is CASSFSVAGVREQYF. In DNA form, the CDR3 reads TGTGCCAGCAGCTTTTCGGTAGCGGGAGTTCGCGAGCAGTACTTC. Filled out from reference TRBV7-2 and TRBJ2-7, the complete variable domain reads GAGVSQSPSNKVTEKGKDVELRCDPISGHTALYWYRQSLGQGLEFLIYFQGNSAPDKSGLPSDRFSAERTGGSVSTLTIQRTQQEDSAVYLCASSFSVAGVREQYFGPGTRLTVT.